A single sample gave rise to the 13 T cell receptor beta chains below, sequenced in a study of T-cell reconstitution after alpha-beta-depleted transplantation in children. Construction of the TCRbeta library involved unique molecular identifiers. TCRdb ran MiXCR on the PCR reads and lists one entry per CDR3 protein. The sample has some 840,000 distinct CDR3 sequences; less than 20% are singletons. The sequenced sample was PBMCs, mostly from graft donor cells, obtained 360 days after TCRalphabeta/CD19-depleted stem cell transplant. These receptors all come from a male patient younger than 18 who had a stem cell transplant for acute lymphoblastic leukemia, so the T cells may come from the graft donor.

This clonotype has only a few counts. V is TRBV10-3 and J is TRBJ2-7, with 13 bases matching TRBD2. Germline CDR1 and CDR2: ENHRY and SYGVKD. V lost 6 bases to trimming and J lost 6 bases; unmatched junction nucleotides: 5. The CDR3 consists of 14 residues. The CDR3 sequence: CAIRGLAGLGEQYF. Written as DNA, the CDR3 is TGTGCCATCAGGGGACTAGCGGGATTGGGCGAGCAGTACTTC.

This clonotype was found a few times. The V call is TRBV7-9, the J call TRBJ1-2; D is undetermined. Germline CDR1 reads SEHNR; CDR2 reads FQNEAQ (reference sequence). CDR3 length equals 16 residues. The germline V and J ends were trimmed by 1 base and 6 bases, with 18 bases remaining between them. Written as DNA, the CDR3 is TGTGCCAGCAGCTTAGTACAGCGGCAGGTCTTAAATGGCTACACCTTC. Its protein product is CASSLVQRQVLNGYTF.

This clonotype has only a few counts. The chain recombines TRBV12-3 or TRBV12-4 with TRBJ2-7; the D is unclear. V lost 5 bases and J lost 0, with 11 bases in between. CDR3 length: 14 residues. DNA of the CDR3: TGTGCCAGCAGTACTCAACGCAGCTCCTACGAGCAGTACTTC. It encodes CASSTQRSSYEQYF.

A few counts support this clonotype. J is TRBJ2-5 and V is TRBV7-9; TRBD1 is a possible D gene (6 bases). CDR1 is SEHNR, CDR2 FQNEAQ, per germline (reference sequence). CDR3 size: 14 residues. V was cut by 3 bases and J by 4 bases, with 12 bases left in between. CDR3 sequence reads: CASSFHQGRETQYF. The CDR3 nucleotides are TGTGCCAGCAGCTTCCACCAGGGGAGAGAGACCCAGTACTTC.

The genes are TRBV4-1 and TRBJ1-4; 7 bases match TRBD1. Per germline, CDR1 MGHRA and CDR2 YSYEKL. This CDR3 contains 14 residues. V gave up 3 bases and J gave up 5 bases; unmatched junction bases: 3. CDR3 DNA: TGCGCCAGCAGCCAGACAGGGACAAATGAAAAACTGTTTTTT. Translating gives CASSQTGTNEKLFF.

The chain uses TRBV11-2 and TRBJ2-5; D is undetermined. The length of the CDR3 is 17 residues. Trimming pared 1 base from V and 0 bases from J, leaving 15 bases between. The germline V gene encodes CDR1 SGHAT and CDR2 FQNNGV. Here the CDR3 reads CASSLAGQVSYQETQYF. The CDR3 bases are TGTGCCAGCAGCTTAGCCGGGCAGGTATCGTACCAAGAGACCCAGTACTTC.

V and J are TRBV5-4 and TRBJ1-2, with D uncertain. The CDR3 loop spans 12 amino acids. V was shortened by 5 bases and J by 8 bases, with 13 bases between the two germline ends. The germline gives CDR1 SGHNT, CDR2 YYREEE (reference sequence). The CDR3 DNA is TGTGCCAGCAGTCGGGATCTCCGGGGCTACACCTTC. This encodes CASSRDLRGYTF.

This clonotype came up a few times. The chain employs TRBV29-1 and TRBJ2-1, with TRBD1 matching over 11 bases. Germline assignment: CDR1 SQVTM and CDR2 ANQGSEA. This CDR3 has 13 amino acids. Unmatched junction bases numbered 5, after V lost 7 bases and J lost 6 bases. The CDR3 here is CSAGTGGFNEQFF. CDR3 sequence (DNA): TGCAGCGCCGGGACAGGGGGATTCAATGAGCAGTTCTTC.

The chain has TRBV5-1 and TRBJ2-1; TRBD1 is a possible D gene (6 bases). The V end lost 2 bases, the J end lost 0 bases, and 9 bases lay between the germline ends. Germline V gene sequence: CDR1 SGHRS, CDR2 YFSETQ. This CDR3 has 15 residues. CDR3 sequence: CASSFRDTSYNEQFF. As DNA, the CDR3 is TGCGCCAGCAGCTTCCGGGACACCTCCTACAATGAGCAGTTCTTC.

This clonotype was detected only a few times. The chain has TRBV12-3 or TRBV12-4 and TRBJ1-1; tentatively, D is TRBD1 (5 bases). The CDR3 sequence is 11 residues long. V was clipped by 3 bases and J by 10 bases, with 9 bases between them. CDR3 in DNA: TGTGCCAGCAGTTTGGGGGAAGGAGCTTTCTTT. Translation: CASSLGEGAFF.

The V call is TRBV5-1, the J call TRBJ2-7, with D uncertain. Per the germline V gene, CDR1 is SGHRS and CDR2 is YFSETQ. V lost 3 bases and J lost 3, with 10 bases in between. The CDR3 is 13 residues long. Written as DNA, the CDR3 is TGCGCCAGCAGCTCGGAACGAAGCTACGAGCAGTACTTC. Amino acid sequence: CASSSERSYEQYF.

The genes are TRBV18 and TRBJ2-7, with unresolved D. Looked up from germline, CDR1 is KGHSH and CDR2 is LQKENI. CDR3 length equals 16 residues. V was pared by 6 bases and J by 3 bases, with 21 bases between. The CDR3, as DNA: TGTGCCAGCTCCCCAGCTTATCCGACCCCGTTCTACGAGCAGTACTTC. Residues: CASSPAYPTPFYEQYF. The full variable domain, in which reference TRBV18 and TRBJ2-7 provide the parts outside the CDR3, is NAGVMQNPRHLVRRRGQEARLRCSPMKGHSHVYWYRQLPEEGLKFMVYLQKENIIDESGMPKERFSAEFPKEGPSILRIQQVVRGDSAAYFCASSPAYPTPFYEQYFGPGTRLTVT.

This clonotype was counted only a few times. This sequence joins TRBV10-3 and TRBJ2-3; no clear D. The CDR3 runs to 13 residues. Trimming removed 0 bases at V and 11 bases at J, with 12 bases between. CDR1 is ENHRY and CDR2 is SYGVKD in the germline V gene. CDR3 region: CAISESLVPGQYF. The CDR3 region has the DNA TGTGCCATCAGTGAGTCTTTGGTACCAGGGCAGTATTTT.